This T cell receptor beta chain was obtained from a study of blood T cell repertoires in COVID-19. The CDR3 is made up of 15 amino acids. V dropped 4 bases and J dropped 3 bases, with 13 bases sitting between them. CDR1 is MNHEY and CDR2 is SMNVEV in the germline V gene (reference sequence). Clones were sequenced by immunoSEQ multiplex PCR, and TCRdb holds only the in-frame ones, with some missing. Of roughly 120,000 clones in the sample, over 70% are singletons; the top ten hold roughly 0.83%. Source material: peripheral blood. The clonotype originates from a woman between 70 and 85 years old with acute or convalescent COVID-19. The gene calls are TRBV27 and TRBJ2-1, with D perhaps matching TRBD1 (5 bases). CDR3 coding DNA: TGTGCCAGCAGTTCGTCGGACATGTTCTACAATGAGCAGTTCTTC. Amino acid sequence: CASSSSDMFYNEQFF.